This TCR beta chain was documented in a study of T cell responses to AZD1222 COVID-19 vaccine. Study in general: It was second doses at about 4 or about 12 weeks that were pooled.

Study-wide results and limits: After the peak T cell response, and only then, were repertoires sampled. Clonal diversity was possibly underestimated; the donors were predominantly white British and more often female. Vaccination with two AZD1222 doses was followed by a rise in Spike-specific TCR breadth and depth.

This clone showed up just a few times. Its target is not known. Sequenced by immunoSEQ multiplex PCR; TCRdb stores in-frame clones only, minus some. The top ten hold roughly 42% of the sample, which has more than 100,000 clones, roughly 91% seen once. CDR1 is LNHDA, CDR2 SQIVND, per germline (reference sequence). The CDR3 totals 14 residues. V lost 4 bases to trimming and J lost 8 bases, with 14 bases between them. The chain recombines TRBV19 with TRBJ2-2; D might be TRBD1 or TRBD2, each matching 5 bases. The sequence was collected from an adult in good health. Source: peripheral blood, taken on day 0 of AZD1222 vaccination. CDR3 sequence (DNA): TGTGCCAGTAGTACAGGGACCCCCTTAGGGGAGCTGTTTTTT. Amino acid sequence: CASSTGTPLGELFF.